One and the same sample provided the 12 T cell receptor beta chains below, sequenced in a study of OX40 agonist ivuxolimab in advanced cancers. The assay was immunoSEQ multiplex PCR, and TCRdb's table has in-frame clones only and misses some. Of roughly 79,000 clones listed, under 95% were seen once; the top ten hold 9.5% to 11%. The sample in question was CD4+ or CD8+ T cells sorted from blood, obtained in a trial of the OX40 agonist ivuxolimab. These receptors originate from an adult with an advanced solid tumor such as melanoma, head and neck, liver or kidney cancer.

This chain links TRBV29-1 with TRBJ2-7, with 7 positions matching TRBD1. Trimming at V came to 7 bases and at J to 0 bases, leaving 9 bases not matched to a gene. Per germline, CDR1 SQVTM and CDR2 ANQGSEA. The length of the CDR3 is 14 residues. Written as DNA, the CDR3 is TGCAGCGGCCTAGGGGGCGCGAGCTCCTACGAGCAGTACTTC. The encoded protein is CSGLGGASSYEQYF.

The V and J genes are TRBV11-2 and TRBJ2-1, with TRBD1 matching over 7 bases. V dropped 5 bases and J dropped 8; count of bases not matched to a gene: 15. Germline assignment: CDR1 SGHAT and CDR2 FQNNGV. The CDR3 consists of 16 residues. The CDR3 spells CASSPKQGYMDDEQFF. The CDR3 DNA follows: TGTGCCAGCAGCCCTAAACAGGGGTACATGGACGATGAGCAGTTCTTC.

V usage is TRBV4-1 and J usage is TRBJ1-4; D remains unclear. The CDR3 sequence is 13 residues long. The germline CDR1 and CDR2 sequences are MGHRA and YSYEKL. Trimming took off 6 bases at V and 6 bases at J, with 11 bases between the two ends. As DNA, the CDR3 is TGCGCCAGCAGTCTCCTTATGTATGAAAAACTGTTTTTT. It codes for CASSLLMYEKLFF.

The chain couples TRBV29-1 to TRBJ2-1; D assignment may be TRBD1 or TRBD2 (5 bases each). V gave up 0 bases and J gave up 3 bases, with 15 bases separating them. This CDR3 is 16 amino acids long. Germline-derived CDR1 and CDR2 are SQVTM and ANQGSEA. The CDR3 protein is CSVEDSPGLNYNEQFF. The CDR3 DNA follows: TGCAGCGTTGAAGATAGCCCGGGGCTAAACTACAATGAGCAGTTCTTC.

The chain employs TRBV27 and TRBJ2-1, with D unclear. CDR3 length: 13 residues. Looked up from germline, CDR1 is MNHEY and CDR2 is SMNVEV (reference sequence). Trimming left V 5 bases short and J 6 bases short, with 11 bases between. CDR3 DNA: TGTGCCAGCAGTCCCACCCCCCCCAATGAGCAGTTCTTC. It codes for CASSPTPPNEQFF.

The V call is TRBV9, the J call TRBJ1-3, with a weak D call TRBD1 (5 bases). V lost 3 bases, J lost 0 bases, and 7 bases lay in between. The CDR3 is 14 amino acids. Germline CDR1 SGDLS, CDR2 YYNGEE. The CDR3 DNA reads TGTGCCAGCAGCGCAGGGAGCTCTGGAAACACCATATATTTT. Amino acid sequence: CASSAGSSGNTIYF.

This chain links TRBV19 with TRBJ2-1; the D call may be TRBD1 or TRBD2 (5 bases each). The V gene's germline CDR1 is LNHDA and CDR2 SQIVND (reference sequence). Trimming took off 3 bases at V and 4 bases at J, with 13 bases between the two ends. The CDR3 length is 15 residues. CDR3 sequence: CASSMRGPKYNEQFF. In DNA form, the CDR3 reads TGTGCCAGTAGTATGAGGGGCCCGAAGTACAATGAGCAGTTCTTC. The variable domain in full, completed from reference TRBV19 and TRBJ2-1, reads DGGITQSPKYLFRKEGQNVTLSCEQNLNHDAMYWYRQDPGQGLRLIYYSQIVNDFQKGDIAEGYSVSREKKESFPLTVTSAQKNPTAFYLCASSMRGPKYNEQFFGPGTRLTVL.

This clone has only one observation. The rearrangement links TRBV4-1 to TRBJ2-7; TRBD2 matches 9 bases. CDR3 length equals 15 residues. CDR1 MGHRA and CDR2 YSYEKL come from the germline V gene. The trim removed 5 bases at V and 5 bases at J, leaving 10 bases unmatched. This CDR3 is CASSGGRGGLDEQYF. The CDR3 region has the DNA TGCGCCAGCAGCGGTGGGCGGGGGGGCCTGGACGAGCAGTACTTC.

The chain couples TRBV18 to TRBJ1-5; 9 nucleotides align to TRBD1. The CDR3 consists of 16 residues. CDR1 and CDR2 (germline): KGHSH, LQKENI. V gave up 3 bases and J gave up 1 base; unmatched junction bases: 4. This chain's CDR3 is CASSPRQGESNQPQHF. The CDR3 DNA reads TGTGCCAGCTCACCCCGACAGGGGGAGAGCAATCAGCCCCAGCATTTT.

V and J are TRBV19 and TRBJ2-7, with a possible D match to TRBD1 (5 bases). The CDR3 extends over 14 amino acids. CDR1 and CDR2 (germline): LNHDA, SQIVND (reference sequence). Trimming took 1 base from V and 2 from J, leaving 9 bases between them. CDR3 nucleotide sequence: TGTGCCAGTAGTATAGTCCCAGGGACCTACGAGCAGTACTTC. Translation gives CASSIVPGTYEQYF. Complete variable domain (other parts from reference TRBV19 and TRBJ2-7): DGGITQSPKYLFRKEGQNVTLSCEQNLNHDAMYWYRQDPGQGLRLIYYSQIVNDFQKGDIAEGYSVSREKKESFPLTVTSAQKNPTAFYLCASSIVPGTYEQYFGPGTRLTVT.

The rearrangement joins TRBV4-3 to TRBJ1-1; D unresolved. V lost 0 bases and J 0 bases, leaving 8 bases between the germline ends. Germline CDR1 and CDR2: LGHNA and YSLEER. The CDR3 sequence is 15 residues long. The CDR3 DNA sequence: TGCGCCAGCAGCCAAGATCGTCGCTTGAACACTGAAGCTTTCTTT. This translates into CASSQDRRLNTEAFF.

The V and J genes are TRBV12-5 and TRBJ1-1; D is ambiguous. Germline-derived CDR1 and CDR2 are LGHNT and FRNRAP. The CDR3 extends over 12 amino acids. Trimming left V 1 base short and J 8 bases short, with 8 bases between. CDR3 DNA: TGTGCTAGTGGTTTGGGTTCACAGGAAGCTTTCTTT. Protein: CASGLGSQEAFF.